This paragraph covers one TCR beta chain sequence. Antigen specificity is unknown. The record originates from a study of lymphopenia after photon versus proton radiotherapy. Broader study findings: After lymphocyte nadir, photon-treated repertoires showed oligoclonal expansion, especially CD8+ Temra. Survival link was tested only in deceased patients; proton benefit remains a possibility. Post-nadir TCR diversity decline inversely tracked overall survival among those who died. Relative stability marked proton patients; photon patients lost diversity and naive cells.

Method: immunoSEQ multiplex PCR; TCRdb's copy keeps in-frame clones and lacks some. The sample contains approximately 47,000 clones, approximately 85% of which appear only once. The sequence was collected from a man aged 35 to 55 with gastric cancer. Here the sequenced sample was peripheral blood, taken from a patient treated with photon-based radiotherapy.

Here the CDR3 DNA reads TGCGCCAGCAGCTTGGCCTCAGGGTGGGACGAGCAGTACTTC. It codes for CASSLASGWDEQYF. The genes are TRBV5-1 and TRBJ2-7; the D gene is possibly TRBD1 (5 bases). Germline assignment: CDR1 SGHRS and CDR2 YFSETQ. The CDR3 sequence is 14 residues long. The germline V and J ends were trimmed by 0 bases and 5 bases, with 12 bases remaining between them.